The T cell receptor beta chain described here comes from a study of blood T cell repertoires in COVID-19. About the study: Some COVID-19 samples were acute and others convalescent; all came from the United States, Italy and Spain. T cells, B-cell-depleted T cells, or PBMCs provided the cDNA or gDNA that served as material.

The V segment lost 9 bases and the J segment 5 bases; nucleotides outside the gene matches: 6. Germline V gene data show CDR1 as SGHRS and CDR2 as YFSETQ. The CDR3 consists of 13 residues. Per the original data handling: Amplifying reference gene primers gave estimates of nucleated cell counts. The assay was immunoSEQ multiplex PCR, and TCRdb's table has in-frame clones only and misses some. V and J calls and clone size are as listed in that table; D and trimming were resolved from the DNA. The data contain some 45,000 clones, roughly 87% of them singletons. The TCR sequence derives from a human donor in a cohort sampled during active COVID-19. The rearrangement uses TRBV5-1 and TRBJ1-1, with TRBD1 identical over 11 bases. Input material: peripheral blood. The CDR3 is CATGTGGGTEAFF. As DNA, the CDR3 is TGCGCCACCGGGACAGGGGGTGGTACTGAAGCTTTCTTT.